The rows below give T cell receptor beta chains drawn from one sample of a study of post-analysis software for immune sequencing data. TCRdb fed the PCR reads into MiXCR, producing one record per CDR3 protein. Of 750,000 to 950,000 distinct CDR3 sequences listed, about half are singletons. What was sequenced was blood. The receptor set was obtained from a girl aged 5-17 years with multiple sclerosis. Each CDR3 is given with its conserved first and last residue. The D gene is left open where the match is weak. Rows may omit the clone size; those that give it use once, few, many or a size class.

V,D,length,J,size,CDR3,DNA
TRBV30,NA,12,TRBJ2-5,once,CAWSRTQETQYF,TGTGCCTGGAGCAGGACACAAGAGACCCAGTACTTC
TRBV7-8,NA,13,TRBJ2-5,few,CASSRLVWETQYF,TGTGCCAGCAGCCGACTAGTATGGGAGACCCAGTACTTC
TRBV6-6,TRBD2,17,TRBJ2-1,few,CASTFSAGVGGSSEQFF,TGTGCCAGCACCTTTTCAGCGGGAGTGGGGGGGAGTAGTGAGCAGTTCTTC
TRBV3-1,TRBD1,14,TRBJ2-7,many,CASSPRDRNYEQYF,TGTGCCAGCAGTCCCCGGGACAGGAACTACGAGCAGTACTTC
TRBV20-1,NA,11,TRBJ2-3,few,CSGAATDTQYF,TGCAGTGGGGCGGCCACAGATACGCAGTATTTT
TRBV29-1,NA,12,TRBJ2-7,few,CSVEQGIGEQYF,TGCAGCGTTGAACAGGGTATCGGCGAGCAGTACTTC
TRBV9,NA,15,TRBJ2-2,few,CASSVVGGGTGELFF,TGTGCCAGCAGCGTAGTGGGAGGCGGCACCGGGGAGCTGTTTTTT
TRBV20-1,NA,14,TRBJ1-6,NA,CSARALSYNSPLHF,TGCAGTGCTAGAGCGCTCAGTTATAATTCACCCCTCCACTTT
TRBV7-6,NA,14,TRBJ2-5,NA,CASSLAIGVETQYF,TGTGCCAGCAGCTTAGCAATAGGAGTAGAGACCCAGTACTTC
TRBV6-2/TRBV6-3,NA,18,TRBJ2-6,NA,CASSGAGETISGANVLTF,TGTGCCAGCAGTGGGGCAGGGGAGACAATCTCTGGGGCCAACGTCCTGACTTTC
TRBV14,TRBD2,16,TRBJ2-7,NA,CASSPLSSGRIYEQYF,TGTGCCAGCAGCCCGTTGTCTAGCGGGAGGATCTACGAGCAGTACTTC
TRBV10-3,NA,15,TRBJ2-1,NA,CAISESAPGDNEQFF,TGTGCCATCAGTGAATCAGCGCCCGGTGACAATGAGCAGTTCTTC
TRBV7-9,NA,15,TRBJ2-7,NA,CASSQTRSVGYEQYF,TGTGCCAGCAGCCAAACTAGGTCGGTCGGATACGAGCAGTACTTC
TRBV5-1,NA,17,TRBJ2-5,NA,CASSLRGNSAQLETQYF,TGCGCCAGCAGCCTCCGGGGCAACTCAGCCCAGTTGGAGACCCAGTACTTC
TRBV7-8,TRBD2,16,TRBJ2-7,NA,CASSLGSAGAGYEQYF,TGTGCCAGCAGCTTAGGATCAGCGGGAGCTGGCTACGAGCAGTACTTC
TRBV20-1,NA,15,TRBJ2-7,NA,CSAPAVAPAGDEQYF,TGCAGTGCTCCCGCCGTGGCGCCCGCAGGTGACGAGCAGTACTTC
TRBV6-5,TRBD2,15,TRBJ2-7,NA,CASSPWREGPYEQYF,TGTGCCAGCAGTCCCTGGCGGGAGGGCCCCTACGAGCAGTACTTC
TRBV29-1,NA,11,TRBJ2-4,NA,CSVETQNIQYF,TGCAGCGTTGAGACCCAAAACATTCAGTACTTC
TRBV6-5,NA,19,TRBJ2-6,many,CASSLLTGNLNSGANVLTF,TGTGCCAGCAGTCTACTGACTGGGAATCTAAACTCTGGGGCCAACGTCCTGACTTTC
TRBV7-9,NA,15,TRBJ2-7,few,CASSLVGVGNDEQYF,TGTGCCAGCAGCTTAGTAGGAGTAGGAAACGACGAGCAGTACTTC
TRBV20-1,TRBD2,13,TRBJ2-1,NA,CSITSGDYNEQFF,TGCAGTATCACTAGCGGGGATTACAATGAGCAGTTCTTC
TRBV6-2/TRBV6-3,NA,11,TRBJ2-5,NA,CASSSSETQYF,TGTGCCAGCAGTTCGTCAGAGACCCAGTACTTC
TRBV29-1,NA,11,TRBJ2-5,few,CSVVPGETQYF,TGCAGCGTTGTGCCGGGAGAGACCCAGTACTTC
TRBV11-2,NA,16,TRBJ2-4,NA,CASSPAGESSYNEQYF,TGTGCCAGCAGCCCCGCGGGCGAAAGCTCCTACAATGAGCAGTACTTC
TRBV28,NA,15,TRBJ2-3,NA,CASSPRLGSTDTQYF,TGTGCCAGCAGTCCCAGACTTGGGAGCACAGATACGCAGTATTTT
TRBV10-3,NA,16,TRBJ2-6,NA,CATPRDTRSGANVLTF,TGTGCCACGCCTCGGGACACCCGCTCTGGGGCCAACGTCCTGACTTTC
TRBV20-1,NA,13,TRBJ2-7,few,CSAREGGAPEQYF,TGCAGTGCTAGAGAAGGAGGAGCCCCCGAGCAGTACTTC
TRBV7-2,NA,19,TRBJ2-6,NA,CASSSPGYSPRPGANVLTF,TGTGCCAGCAGCTCCCCCGGGTATAGCCCTAGGCCTGGGGCCAACGTCCTGACTTTC
TRBV20-1,NA,14,TRBJ2-6,NA,CSASMARGANVLTF,TGCAGTGCTAGCATGGCGAGAGGGGCCAACGTCCTGACTTTC